Below are 2 T cell receptor beta chains sequenced from a single sample in a study of blood T cell repertoires in COVID-19. Clones were read by immunoSEQ multiplex PCR, and TCRdb kept only the in-frame ones, dropping some. The sample contains about 240,000 clones, around 86% of which appear only once. Sequenced sample: peripheral blood. Source of these receptors: a woman aged 70-85 years with active or convalescent COVID-19.

V usage is TRBV4-3 and J usage is TRBJ1-6; the match to TRBD1 covers 7 bases. Germline lookup yields CDR1 LGHNA and CDR2 YSLEER. J gave up 7 bases and V 1 base, and 4 bases lay outside the gene matches. This CDR3 is 15 amino acids long. The CDR3 region is CASSQATGTNSPLHF. The CDR3 nucleotides read TGCGCCAGCAGCCAAGCGACAGGGACCAATTCACCCCTCCACTTT.

This chain uses TRBV19 with TRBJ1-4; D is uncertain. Trimming pared 8 bases from V and 11 bases from J, leaving 24 bases between. Germline CDR1 and CDR2: LNHDA and SQIVND (reference sequence). The CDR3 sequence is 15 residues long. This CDR3 is CASSISPRQDVKLFF. For the CDR3, the DNA is TGTGCCAGTTCGATTTCTCCCCGGCAGGATGTCAAACTGTTTTTT.